This T cell receptor beta chain stems from a study of blood T cell repertoires in COVID-19. On the study more broadly: Both acute and convalescent COVID-19 samples were obtained from the United States, Italy and Spain. Sample material is recorded as cDNA or gDNA derived from T cells, B-cell-depleted T cells, or PBMCs.

The germline V gene has CDR1 MNHEY and CDR2 SMNVEV (reference sequence). The CDR3 contains 12 residues. The ends were cut back, 3 bases at V and 4 bases at J, with 7 bases in the middle. Under the authors' procedure: Amplification of reference gene primers was used by the study to estimate nucleated cell counts. The assay was immunoSEQ multiplex PCR, and TCRdb's table has in-frame clones only and misses some. V and J calls and clone size come straight from that table; D and trimming were deduced from the DNA. The sample holds roughly 60,000 clones, about 83% seen once. The sequence was obtained from a woman aged 80 or older with acute or convalescent COVID-19. The sample taken for sequencing was peripheral blood. The chain couples TRBV27 to TRBJ2-7; unclear D gene. The chain's CDR3 is CASSFTGYEQYF. For the CDR3, the DNA is TGTGCCAGCAGTTTCACCGGTTACGAGCAGTACTTC.